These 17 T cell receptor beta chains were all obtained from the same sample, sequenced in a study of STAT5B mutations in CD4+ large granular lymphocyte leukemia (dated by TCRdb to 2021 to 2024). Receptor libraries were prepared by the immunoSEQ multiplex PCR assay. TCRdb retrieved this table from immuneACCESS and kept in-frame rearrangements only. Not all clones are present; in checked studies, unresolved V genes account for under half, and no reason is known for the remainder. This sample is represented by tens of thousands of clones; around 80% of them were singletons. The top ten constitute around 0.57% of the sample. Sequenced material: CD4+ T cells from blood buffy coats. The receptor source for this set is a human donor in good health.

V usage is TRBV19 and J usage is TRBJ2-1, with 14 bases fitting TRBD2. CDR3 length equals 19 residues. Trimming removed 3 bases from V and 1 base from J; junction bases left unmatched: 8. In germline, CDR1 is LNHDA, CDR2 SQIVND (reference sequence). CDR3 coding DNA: TGTGCCAGTAGTATTCTCATAGGGACTAGCGGGAGTTCCTACAATGAGCAGTTCTTC. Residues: CASSILIGTSGSSYNEQFF.

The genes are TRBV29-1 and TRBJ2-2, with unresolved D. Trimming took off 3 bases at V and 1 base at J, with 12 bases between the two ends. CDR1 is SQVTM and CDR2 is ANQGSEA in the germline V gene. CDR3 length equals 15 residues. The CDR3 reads CSVDLSSGNTGELFF. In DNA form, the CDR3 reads TGCAGCGTTGATTTAAGTTCGGGGAACACCGGGGAGCTGTTTTTT.

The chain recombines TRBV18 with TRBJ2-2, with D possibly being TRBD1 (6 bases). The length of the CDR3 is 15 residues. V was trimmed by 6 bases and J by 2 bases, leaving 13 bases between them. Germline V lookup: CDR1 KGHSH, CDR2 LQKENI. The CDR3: CASSPQGTNTGELFF. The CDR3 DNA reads TGTGCCAGCTCCCCCCAGGGGACCAACACCGGGGAGCTGTTTTTT.

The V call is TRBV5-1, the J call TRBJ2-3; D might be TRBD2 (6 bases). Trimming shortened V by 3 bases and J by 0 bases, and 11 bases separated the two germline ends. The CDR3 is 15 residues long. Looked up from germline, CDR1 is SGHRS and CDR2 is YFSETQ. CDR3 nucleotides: TGCGCCAGCAGCTGGCGGGGCCCAAGCACAGATACGCAGTATTTT. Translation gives CASSWRGPSTDTQYF.

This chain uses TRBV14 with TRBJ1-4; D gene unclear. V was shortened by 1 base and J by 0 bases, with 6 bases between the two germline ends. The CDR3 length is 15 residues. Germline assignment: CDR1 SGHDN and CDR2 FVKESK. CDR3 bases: TGTGCCAGCAGCCAAGGGAGCACAACTAATGAAAAACTGTTTTTT. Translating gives CASSQGSTTNEKLFF.

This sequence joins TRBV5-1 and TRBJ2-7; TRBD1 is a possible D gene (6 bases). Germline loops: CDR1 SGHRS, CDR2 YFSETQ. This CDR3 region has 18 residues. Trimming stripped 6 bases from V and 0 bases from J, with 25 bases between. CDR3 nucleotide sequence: TGCGCCAGCACCCTGGAATTATCTGACAGGAGACACTCCTACGAGCAGTACTTC. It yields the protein CASTLELSDRRHSYEQYF.

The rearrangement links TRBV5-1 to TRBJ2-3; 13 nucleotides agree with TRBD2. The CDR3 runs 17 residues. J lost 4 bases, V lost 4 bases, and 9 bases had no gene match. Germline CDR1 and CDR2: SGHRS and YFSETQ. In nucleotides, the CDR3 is TGCGCCAGCAGCCTAGGGACTAGCGGGATTCCCGCAGATACGCAGTATTTT. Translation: CASSLGTSGIPADTQYF.

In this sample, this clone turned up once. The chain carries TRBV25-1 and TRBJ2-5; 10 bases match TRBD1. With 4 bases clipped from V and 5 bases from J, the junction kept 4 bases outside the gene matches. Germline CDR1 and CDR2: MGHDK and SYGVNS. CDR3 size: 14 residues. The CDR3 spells CASSGTGGTETQYF. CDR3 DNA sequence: TGTGCCAGCAGTGGGACAGGGGGGACGGAGACCCAGTACTTC. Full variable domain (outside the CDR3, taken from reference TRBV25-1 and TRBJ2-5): EADIYQTPRYLVIGTGKKITLECSQTMGHDKMYWYQQDPGMELHLIHYSYGVNSTEKGDLSSESTVSRIRTEHFPLTLESARPSHTSQYLCASSGTGGTETQYFGPGTRLLVL.

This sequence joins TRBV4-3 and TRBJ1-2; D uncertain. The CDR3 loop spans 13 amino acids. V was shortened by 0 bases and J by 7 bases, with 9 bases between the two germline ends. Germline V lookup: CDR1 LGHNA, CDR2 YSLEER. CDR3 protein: CASSQDLAPGYTF. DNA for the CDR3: TGCGCCAGCAGCCAAGATTTGGCGCCTGGCTACACCTTC.

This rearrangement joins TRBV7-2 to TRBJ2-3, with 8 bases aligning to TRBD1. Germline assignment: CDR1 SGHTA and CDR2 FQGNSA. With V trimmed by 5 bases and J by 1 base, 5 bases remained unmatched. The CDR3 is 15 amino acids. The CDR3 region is CASSRTGWGTDTQYF. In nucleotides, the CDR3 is TGTGCCAGCAGCAGGACAGGGTGGGGCACAGATACGCAGTATTTT.

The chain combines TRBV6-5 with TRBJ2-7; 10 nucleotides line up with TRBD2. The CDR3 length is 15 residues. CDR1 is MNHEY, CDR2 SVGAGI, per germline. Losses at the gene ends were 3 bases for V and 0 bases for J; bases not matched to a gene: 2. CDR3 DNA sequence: TGTGCCAGCAGTTATAGCGGGGGGAGCTCCTACGAGCAGTACTTC. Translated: CASSYSGGSSYEQYF.

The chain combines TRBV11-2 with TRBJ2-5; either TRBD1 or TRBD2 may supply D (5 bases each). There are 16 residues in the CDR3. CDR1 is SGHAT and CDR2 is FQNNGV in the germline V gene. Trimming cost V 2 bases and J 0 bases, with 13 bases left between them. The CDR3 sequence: CASSLQGAGNQETQYF. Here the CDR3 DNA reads TGTGCCAGCAGCTTACAGGGTGCCGGGAACCAAGAGACCCAGTACTTC.

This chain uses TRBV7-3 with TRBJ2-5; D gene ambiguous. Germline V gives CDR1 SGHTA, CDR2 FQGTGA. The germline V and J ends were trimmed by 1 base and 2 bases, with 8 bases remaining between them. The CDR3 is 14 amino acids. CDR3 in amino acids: CASSLRSGQETQYF. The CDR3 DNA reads TGTGCCAGCAGCTTAAGGTCCGGGCAAGAGACCCAGTACTTC.

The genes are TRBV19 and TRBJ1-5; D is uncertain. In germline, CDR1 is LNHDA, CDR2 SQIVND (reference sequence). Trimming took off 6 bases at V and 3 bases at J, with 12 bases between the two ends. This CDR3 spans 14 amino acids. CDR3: CASSLGRPNQPQHF. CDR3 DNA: TGTGCCAGTAGCCTCGGCAGGCCCAATCAGCCCCAGCATTTT.

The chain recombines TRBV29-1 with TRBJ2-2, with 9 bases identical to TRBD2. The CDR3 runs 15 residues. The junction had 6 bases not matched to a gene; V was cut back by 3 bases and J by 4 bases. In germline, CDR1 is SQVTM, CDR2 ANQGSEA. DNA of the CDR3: TGCAGCGTTGATCTTAGGCGGGAGGGCACCGGGGAGCTGTTTTTT. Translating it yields CSVDLRREGTGELFF.

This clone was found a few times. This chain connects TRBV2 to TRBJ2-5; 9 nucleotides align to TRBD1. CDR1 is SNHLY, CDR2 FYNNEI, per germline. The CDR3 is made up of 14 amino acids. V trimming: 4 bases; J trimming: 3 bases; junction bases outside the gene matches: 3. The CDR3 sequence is CASSAQGAEETQYF. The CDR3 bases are TGTGCCAGCAGTGCACAGGGGGCTGAAGAGACCCAGTACTTC.

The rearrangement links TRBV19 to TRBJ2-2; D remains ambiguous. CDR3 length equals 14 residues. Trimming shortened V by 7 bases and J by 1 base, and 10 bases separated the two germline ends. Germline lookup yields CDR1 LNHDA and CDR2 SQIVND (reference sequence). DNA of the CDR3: TGTGCCAGTAATCGGCAAATGAACACCGGGGAGCTGTTTTTT. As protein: CASNRQMNTGELFF.